A single sample is the source of the 26 T cell receptor beta chains below, sequenced in a study of blood T cell repertoires in COVID-19. Profiled with immunoSEQ multiplex PCR; TCRdb holds only in-frame clones, not every one. The sample lists 75,000 to 100,000 clones; around nine tenths were seen once. What was sequenced was peripheral blood. The receptor set was obtained from a human donor in a cohort sampled during active COVID-19.

This chain uses TRBV6-2 or TRBV6-3 with TRBJ2-1; a weak D match, TRBD2 (6 bases). The CDR3 length is 15 residues. The V and J ends lost 4 bases and 0 bases respectively, with 10 bases between them. Looked up from germline, CDR1 is MNHEY and CDR2 is SVGEGT. The DNA for the CDR3 is TGTGCCAGCAGTTCTGGGACTGGCTCCTACAATGAGCAGTTCTTC. As protein: CASSSGTGSYNEQFF.

The chain links TRBV3-1 (or the pseudogene TRBV3-2) to TRBJ2-1, with TRBD2 matching over 8 bases. The CDR3 totals 16 residues. Germline CDR1 and CDR2: LGHDT and YNNKEL (reference sequence). After removal of 0 bases from V and 10 bases from J, the junction contained 11 bases not matched to a gene. The CDR3 sequence is CASSQDLERGRHEQFF. DNA of the CDR3: TGTGCCAGCAGCCAAGATCTTGAGCGGGGGAGGCACGAGCAGTTCTTC.

The J gene is TRBJ2-3, the V gene TRBV6-6; 8 bases line up with TRBD1. The germline CDR1 and CDR2 sequences are MNHNY and SVGAGI (reference sequence). The CDR3 consists of 14 residues. Unmatched junction bases numbered 8, after V lost 5 bases and J lost 7 bases. This chain's CDR3 is CASSTRTGSYTQYF. For the CDR3, the DNA is TGTGCCAGCAGTACAAGGACAGGGAGCTATACGCAGTATTTT.

The rearrangement joins TRBV5-4 to TRBJ1-3, with TRBD1 matching 8 bases. This CDR3 is built from 15 residues. Germline lookup yields CDR1 SGHNT and CDR2 YYREEE (reference sequence). The J segment lost 5 bases and the V segment lost 0 bases, leaving 4 bases of the junction unmatched. CDR3 coding DNA: TGTGCCAGCAGCTTGGGACAGGGGTCGCGAAACACCATATATTTT. Translating gives CASSLGQGSRNTIYF.

V and J are TRBV27 and TRBJ2-3; 9 nucleotides agree with TRBD1. This CDR3 is 15 amino acids long. Germline V CDR1 and CDR2: MNHEY, SMNVEV (reference sequence). Trimming removed 5 bases from V and 2 bases from J; junction bases left unmatched: 5. Here the CDR3 DNA reads TGTGCCAGCAGTCCCGGGACAGGGCACACAGATACGCAGTATTTT. Its protein product is CASSPGTGHTDTQYF.

The chain recombines TRBV5-4 with TRBJ2-1, with D possibly matching TRBD2 (6 bases). The CDR3 covers 17 residues. The V end was cut by 0 bases, the J end by 6 bases, with 19 bases between. Germline V CDR1 and CDR2: SGHNT, YYREEE (reference sequence). For the CDR3, the DNA is TGTGCCAGCAGCTTGGGGGAATTGGGCGGGATGTTCAATGAGCAGTTCTTC. Protein sequence: CASSLGELGGMFNEQFF.

The CDR3 coding sequence is TGTGCCAGCAGTGACCGGGACAGGGGATTTGCCGGGGAGCTGTTTTTT. Protein sequence: CASSDRDRGFAGELFF. The genes are TRBV6-1 and TRBJ2-2; 10 nucleotides agree with TRBD1. V shed 3 bases and J 6 bases; nucleotides not matched to a gene: 7. CDR1 and CDR2 (germline): MNHNS, SASEGT. CDR3 length equals 16 residues.

This clone has a single count. V usage is TRBV7-2 and J usage is TRBJ1-4, with a weak D call TRBD1 (6 bases). The CDR3 is 14 residues long. With 5 bases removed from V and 8 bases from J, the gap between germline ends came to 15 bases. Germline CDR1 is SGHTA and CDR2 is FQGNSA. CDR3: CASSPGTHREKLFF. The CDR3 DNA sequence: TGTGCCAGCAGCCCGGGGACACACCGCGAAAAACTGTTTTTT.

This rearrangement joins TRBV5-1 to TRBJ2-7, with 10 bases aligning to TRBD2. CDR1 is SGHRS, CDR2 YFSETQ, per germline. Losses at the gene ends were 4 bases for V and 2 bases for J; bases not matched to a gene: 9. This CDR3 region has 16 residues. CDR3 in amino acids: CASSQTLLAGTYEQYF. The CDR3, as DNA: TGCGCCAGCAGCCAAACCCTACTAGCGGGGACCTACGAGCAGTACTTC.

This sequence joins TRBV6-5 and TRBJ2-2; 8 bases are a match to TRBD1. The CDR3 spans 15 residues. V shed 5 bases, J shed 3 bases, and the junction held 5 bases outside the gene matches. Germline V gene data show CDR1 as MNHEY and CDR2 as SVGAGI. The CDR3 region is CASSKPTGDTGELFF. The CDR3 DNA follows: TGTGCCAGCAGTAAACCGACAGGGGACACCGGGGAGCTGTTTTTT.

The chain employs TRBV5-8 and TRBJ2-2; tentative D call: TRBD1 (5 bases). The CDR3 has 15 amino acids. V shed 4 bases and J shed 1 base, with 11 bases lying between them. Germline V gene lookup returns CDR1 SGHTS and CDR2 YDEGEE. The CDR3 region has the DNA TGTGCCAGCAGCCCTTATCAGGGGAACACCGGGGAGCTGTTTTTT. Amino acid sequence: CASSPYQGNTGELFF. The full variable domain, its missing parts supplied by reference TRBV5-8 and TRBJ2-2, is EAGVTQSPTHLIKTRGQQATLRCSPISGHTSVYWYQQALGLGLQFLLWYDEGEERNRGNFPPRFSGRQFPNYSSELNVNALELEDSALYLCASSPYQGNTGELFFGEGSRLTVL.

The chain is built from TRBV11-3 and TRBJ2-1; weak D call: TRBD2 (5 bases). There are 15 residues in the CDR3. Germline V gives CDR1 SGHNT, CDR2 YENEEA. Trimming pared 1 base from V and 3 bases from J, leaving 10 bases between. DNA for the CDR3: TGTGCCAGCAGCTTAGCGGGATCAGACTACAATGAGCAGTTCTTC. Translation gives CASSLAGSDYNEQFF.

In nucleotides, the CDR3 is TGTGCCAGCAGCTTGGCCGGAGGGCCAAATCAGCCCCAGCATTTT. Its translation: CASSLAGGPNQPQHF. The chain employs TRBV7-2 and TRBJ1-5; D gene ambiguous. CDR3 length: 15 amino acids. V lost 3 bases and J lost 4, with 13 bases in between. CDR1 and CDR2 from the germline V gene are SGHTA and FQGNSA.

This clone was seen once. The CDR3 coding sequence is TGTGCCAGCAGCTTATACGGCGGAGGCGGCTACGAGCAGTACTTC. Translation: CASSLYGGGGYEQYF. The genes are TRBV11-2 and TRBJ2-7; D is possibly TRBD2 (5 bases). The germline V and J ends were trimmed by 2 bases and 3 bases, with 14 bases remaining between them. CDR1 SGHAT and CDR2 FQNNGV come from the germline V gene. The CDR3 contains 15 residues. Complete variable domain (other parts from reference TRBV11-2 and TRBJ2-7): EAGVAQSPRYKIIEKRQSVAFWCNPISGHATLYWYQQILGQGPKLLIQFQNNGVVDDSQLPKDRFSAERLKGVDSTLKIQPAKLEDSAVYLCASSLYGGGGYEQYFGPGTRLTVT.

This clone was detected only once. CDR3 nucleotides: TGTGCCAGCAGTTACGACAGGGGGCGCGGTGAAAAACTGTTTTTT. Translating it yields CASSYDRGRGEKLFF. The V call is TRBV6-6, the J call TRBJ1-4, with 10 bases matching TRBD1. The junction had 4 bases not matched to a gene; V was cut back by 2 bases and J by 7 bases. Germline V CDR1 and CDR2: MNHNY, SVGAGI (reference sequence). The CDR3 is 15 residues long.

This clone was found once. CDR3 DNA sequence: TGTGCCACCAGTGTTGGGGCTGGCGTGGACAATGAGCAGTTCTTC. It translates to CATSVGAGVDNEQFF. The chain couples TRBV24-1 to TRBJ2-1; D is perhaps TRBD1 (5 bases). V was clipped by 5 bases and J by 5 bases, with 15 bases between them. Per the germline V gene, CDR1 is KGHDR and CDR2 is SFDVKD. CDR3 length: 15 residues.

The genes are TRBV2 and TRBJ2-7; 7 bases are shared with TRBD2. The CDR3 spans 14 residues. CDR1 SNHLY and CDR2 FYNNEI come from the germline V gene. J gave up 0 bases and V 7 bases, and 6 bases lay outside the gene matches. DNA for the CDR3: TGTGCCAGCATGGGGAGGGAAGGCTCCTACGAGCAGTACTTC. As protein: CASMGREGSYEQYF.

The chain links TRBV18 to TRBJ1-1; D not certain. The CDR3 has 14 amino acids. V shed 2 bases and J shed 6 bases, with 13 bases lying between them. Germline V CDR1 and CDR2: KGHSH, LQKENI. This chain's CDR3 is CASSPALDSAEAFF. CDR3 DNA sequence: TGTGCCAGCTCACCAGCGTTAGATAGCGCTGAAGCTTTCTTT.

Only one count was recorded for this clone. The chain is built from TRBV3-1 (or the pseudogene TRBV3-2) and TRBJ2-1, with TRBD2 matching over 14 bases. The germline V gene has CDR1 LGHDT and CDR2 YNNKEL (reference sequence). V lost 6 bases to trimming and J lost 7 bases; unmatched junction nucleotides: 11. The CDR3 has 17 amino acids. The CDR3 here is CASRETSGGAGKNEQFF. CDR3 nucleotides: TGTGCCAGCAGGGAGACTAGCGGGGGGGCCGGTAAAAATGAGCAGTTCTTC.

This chain's CDR3 is CASSRTTQGIHNYGYTF. DNA of the CDR3: TGTGCCAGCAGCCGCACCACACAGGGGATACATAACTATGGCTACACCTTC. J is TRBJ1-2 and V is TRBV13; TRBD1 aligns across 7 bases. The germline V gene encodes CDR1 PRHDT and CDR2 FYEKMQ (reference sequence). This CDR3 comprises 17 residues. Trimming removed 5 bases from V and 1 base from J; junction bases left unmatched: 13. Supplemented by reference TRBV13 and TRBJ1-2, the full variable domain reads AAGVIQSPRHLIKEKRETATLKCYPIPRHDTVYWYQQGPGQDPQFLISFYEKMQSDKGSIPDRFSAQQFSDYHSELNMSSLELGDSALYFCASSRTTQGIHNYGYTFGSGTRLTVV.

The rearrangement links TRBV4-1 to TRBJ2-5; D possibly corresponds to TRBD1 (5 bases). From germline, CDR1 is MGHRA and CDR2 YSYEKL. V gave up 4 bases and J gave up 5 bases, with 14 bases separating them. The CDR3 contains 14 residues. CDR3 DNA: TGCGCCAGCAGCCGCCTGGGCCCAGGGGAGACCCAGTACTTC. It is translated as CASSRLGPGETQYF.

The V and J genes are TRBV7-2 and TRBJ1-1, with D maybe TRBD1 (5 bases). This CDR3 has 15 residues. The germline gives CDR1 SGHTA, CDR2 FQGNSA. V lost 1 base to trimming and J lost 1 base, with 10 bases between them. The CDR3 DNA reads TGTGCCAGCAGCTTAGATGGGGCCCGGAACACTGAAGCTTTCTTT. This codes for CASSLDGARNTEAFF.

The chain combines TRBV28 with TRBJ1-2; 8 nucleotides align to TRBD1. Germline CDR1 reads MDHEN; CDR2 reads SYDVKM. The CDR3 consists of 17 residues. V dropped 2 bases and J dropped 0; count of bases not matched to a gene: 8. In DNA form, the CDR3 reads TGTGCCAGCAGTTTAAAGGGGACAGGCTCTACTAACTATGGCTACACCTTC. Protein sequence: CASSLKGTGSTNYGYTF.

The chain is built from TRBV5-4 and TRBJ2-2; D perhaps matches TRBD1 (6 bases). Deletions cut 4 bases from V and 5 bases from J, with 12 bases between. The CDR3 is 14 amino acids. The V gene's germline CDR1 is SGHNT and CDR2 YYREEE (reference sequence). The chain's CDR3 is CASSAYRDTGELFF. The CDR3 nucleotides are TGTGCCAGCAGCGCCTACAGGGATACCGGGGAGCTGTTTTTT.

On this clone: In the same sample, other DNA sequences code for this CDR3. The chain has TRBV9 and TRBJ1-6; 8 positions match TRBD1. Germline CDR1 reads SGDLS; CDR2 reads YYNGEE. This CDR3 has 15 residues. V was pared by 0 bases and J by 7 bases, with 3 bases of the junction left unmatched. DNA for the CDR3: TGTGCCAGCAGCGTAGCCGACAGGGGAAATTCACCCCTCCACTTT. This gives the protein CASSVADRGNSPLHF. Complete variable domain (other parts from reference TRBV9 and TRBJ1-6): DSGVTQTPKHLITATGQRVTLRCSPRSGDLSVYWYQQSLDQGLQFLIQYYNGEERAKGNILERFSAQQFPDLHSELNLSSLELGDSALYFCASSVADRGNSPLHFGNGTRLTVT.

The chain links TRBV30 to TRBJ2-3, with 12 bases that match TRBD2. The germline V gene encodes CDR1 GTSNPN and CDR2 SVGIG (reference sequence). The CDR3 extends over 16 amino acids. The ends lost 2 bases at V and 7 bases at J; junction bases unmatched: 10. The CDR3 loop reads CAWSWSSGGGLNTQYF. The CDR3 region has the DNA TGTGCCTGGAGTTGGTCTAGCGGGGGGGGGTTAAATACGCAGTATTTT.